A selection of T cell receptor beta chains follows, all from one sample in a study of blood T cells in healthy people across ages. Using its own MiXCR run on the 5' RACE reads, TCRdb lists one record per CDR3 protein. The sample lists about 670,000 distinct CDR3 sequences, around two fifths seen once, with 25% to 35% in the top ten. Sequenced input: blood. The origin of the receptors is an older man in good health. CDR3s include the opening cysteine and the closing phenylalanine or tryptophan. A D gene is named only where the DNA matches it firmly. Rows give clone size only sometimes, using once, few, many, or a class for an expanded clone.

>.|TRBD1|TRBV6-5|TRBJ1-2
CASRGNSRGRDGYTF
TGTGCCAGCAGGGGGAATTCCAGGGGGCGCGATGGCTACACCTTC
>.|.|TRBV19|TRBJ1-2
CASTAQGQFYGYTF
TGTGCCAGTACGGCCCAAGGACAATTCTATGGCTACACCTTC
>.|TRBD1|TRBV15|TRBJ2-5
CATSTGTGEETQYF
TGTGCCACCAGCACTGGGACAGGGGAAGAGACCCAGTACTTC
>few|TRBD2|TRBV6-2/TRBV6-3|TRBJ2-7
CASNYSPSGSPLSYEQYF
TGTGCCAGCAATTATAGCCCTAGCGGGAGTCCTCTCTCCTACGAGCAGTACTTC
>.|TRBD2|TRBV4-3|TRBJ2-1
CASSPGLAGVSEQFF
TGCGCCAGCAGCCCTGGACTAGCGGGAGTCAGTGAGCAGTTCTTC
>few|TRBD2|TRBV7-9|TRBJ2-5
CASRVGTSDLGETQYF
TGTGCCAGCAGGGTCGGGACTAGCGATCTAGGAGAGACCCAGTACTTC
>.|TRBD2|TRBV28|TRBJ2-3
CASSPAGTSGFTDTQYF
TGTGCCAGCAGTCCCGCAGGGACTAGCGGGTTCACAGATACGCAGTATTTT
>.|.|TRBV20-1|TRBJ2-7
CSARPRVYNEQYF
TGCAGTGCTAGACCCCGGGTCTACAATGAGCAGTACTTC
>once|TRBD2|TRBV13|TRBJ2-1
CASSLEGTSGVPSYNEQFF
TGTGCCAGCAGCTTAGAGGGGACTAGCGGGGTACCCTCCTACAATGAGCAGTTCTTC
>.|.|TRBV11-1|TRBJ2-1
CASSLEVGNEQFF
TGTGCCAGCAGCTTAGAGGTAGGGAATGAGCAGTTCTTC
>.|.|TRBV6-1|TRBJ2-7
CTSSESGKWEQYF
TGTACCAGCAGTGAATCAGGCAAGTGGGAGCAGTACTTC
>.|.|TRBV27|TRBJ1-1
CASSQWDQGAFF
TGTGCCAGCAGTCAATGGGACCAGGGGGCTTTCTTT
>many|.|TRBV7-2|TRBJ2-5
CASSSPDPREEETQYF
TGTGCCAGCAGCTCACCGGACCCCCGTGAGGAAGAGACCCAGTACTTC